Detailed here is one T cell receptor (beta chain). This CDR3 contains 13 residues. Germline lookup yields CDR1 KGHDR and CDR2 SFDVKD. Trimming shortened V by 0 bases and J by 6 bases, and 7 bases separated the two germline ends. The record originates from a study of blood T cell repertoires in COVID-19. Overall study context: Samples came from the United States, Italy and Spain, spanning acute and convalescent COVID-19. PBMCs, B-cell-depleted T cells, or T cells provided the cDNA or gDNA that made up the material.

Original handling: Reference gene primer amplification gave estimated nucleated cell counts. The table came from immunoSEQ multiplex PCR; TCRdb's copy has only in-frame clones and leaves some out. The V and J calls and clone size were taken over from that table, and D and trimming were inferred from the DNA. The sample lists about 81,000 clones; around 75% were seen once. The gene calls are TRBV24-1 and TRBJ1-2; no firm D call. Sequenced input: peripheral blood. The source of this sequence is a woman aged 50 to 65 with acute or convalescent COVID-19. The CDR3 DNA reads as TGTGCCACCAGTGATTTGGGGCAGAATGGCTACACCTTC. Its translation: CATSDLGQNGYTF.